The 13 T cell receptor beta chains given below trace back to one sample, sequenced in a study of blood T cell repertoires in COVID-19. Profiling relied on immunoSEQ multiplex PCR, and the TCRdb table lists in-frame clones only, not all of them. The sample holds tens of thousands of clones, around 82% seen once. Sequenced: peripheral blood. All receptors derive from a human donor in a cohort sampled during active COVID-19.

This chain uses TRBV2 with TRBJ1-6, with TRBD1 identical over 10 bases. V lost 6 bases and J lost 12; bases outside the gene matches: 8. The V gene's germline CDR1 is SNHLY and CDR2 FYNNEI. The CDR3 is made up of 14 amino acids. The CDR3 protein is CASRDRGDSRPLHF. In DNA, the CDR3 is TGTGCCAGCAGGGACAGGGGGGATAGTAGACCCCTCCACTTT.

The chain uses TRBV5-4 and TRBJ1-2; D not certain. With 4 bases removed from V and 2 bases from J, the gap between germline ends came to 15 bases. The CDR3 spans 15 residues. From germline, CDR1 is SGHNT and CDR2 YYREEE (reference sequence). CDR3 in amino acids: CASSGGTPGNYGYTF. Written as DNA, the CDR3 is TGTGCCAGCAGCGGAGGAACCCCGGGGAACTATGGCTACACCTTC.

The CDR3 bases are TGCGCCAGCAGCCCGGGACAGGGACAAGAGACCCAGTACTTC. This codes for CASSPGQGQETQYF. This sequence joins TRBV5-1 and TRBJ2-5; 9 bases are shared with TRBD1. Germline V gene sequence: CDR1 SGHRS, CDR2 YFSETQ. The CDR3 has 14 residues. Trimming took 4 bases from V and 2 from J; bases not matched to a gene: 3.

V is TRBV28 and J is TRBJ1-2; the match to TRBD1 covers 10 bases. The germline V gene has CDR1 MDHEN and CDR2 SYDVKM. The CDR3 is 15 amino acids. V lost 2 bases to trimming and J lost 6 bases; unmatched junction nucleotides: 6. The CDR3 is CASSLMTGGVDGYTF. The CDR3, as DNA: TGTGCCAGCAGTTTAATGACAGGGGGCGTGGATGGCTACACCTTC.

CDR3 residues: CATGLARNEQFF. CDR3 DNA sequence: TGCGCCACCGGACTAGCGCGGAATGAGCAGTTCTTC. This chain links TRBV10-1 with TRBJ2-1; 9 nucleotides line up with TRBD2. The V gene end was trimmed by 10 bases and the J gene end by 7 bases; junction bases not matched to a gene: 5. The CDR3 is made up of 12 amino acids. Germline CDR1 WNHNN, CDR2 SYGVQD (reference sequence).

The genes are TRBV13 and TRBJ2-3; 10 nucleotides align to TRBD1. The CDR3 spans 14 residues. CDR1 is PRHDT, CDR2 FYEKMQ, per germline (reference sequence). V shed 5 bases and J 4 bases; nucleotides not matched to a gene: 3. The chain's CDR3 is CASSTGQGADTQYF. DNA for the CDR3: TGTGCCAGCAGCACCGGACAGGGGGCAGATACGCAGTATTTT.

The J gene is TRBJ1-1, the V gene TRBV6-5; TRBD1 is a possible D gene (5 bases). The CDR3 is 14 residues long. V was trimmed by 8 bases and J by 1 base, leaving 14 bases between them. Germline CDR1 reads MNHEY; CDR2 reads SVGAGI. The CDR3 nucleotides read TGTGCCAGCCGAACTTCCACAGGGAACACTGAAGCTTTCTTT. Amino acid sequence: CASRTSTGNTEAFF.

CDR3 loop: CASSQGGGRTGELFF. The CDR3 DNA is TGCGCCAGCAGCCAAGGCGGGGGGCGGACCGGGGAGCTGTTTTTT. The chain carries TRBV4-1 and TRBJ2-2, with 8 bases that match TRBD2. After removal of 1 base from V and 5 bases from J, the junction contained 3 bases not matched to a gene. Germline V lookup: CDR1 MGHRA, CDR2 YSYEKL. This CDR3 region has 15 residues.

CDR3: CASSLTSGGPDTQYF. The CDR3, as DNA: TGTGCCAGCAGTTTAACTAGCGGGGGGCCAGATACGCAGTATTTT. The chain employs TRBV5-4 and TRBJ2-3; 12 bases are a match to TRBD2. Germline V lookup: CDR1 SGHNT, CDR2 YYREEE (reference sequence). J lost 4 bases, V lost 5 bases, and 5 bases had no gene match. The CDR3 loop spans 15 amino acids.

CDR3 bases: TGTGCCAGCAGCTCCTTCGGGCGGGGGCCCTACAATGAGCAGTTCTTC. Translation: CASSSFGRGPYNEQFF. This chain connects TRBV5-4 to TRBJ2-1, with D possibly TRBD2 on 7 matching bases. Between the trimmed V and J ends, which lost 3 bases and 2 bases, there was a span of 15 bases. Germline V gene sequence: CDR1 SGHNT, CDR2 YYREEE (reference sequence). The CDR3 has 16 amino acids.

The chain combines TRBV10-3 with TRBJ2-5, with D perhaps matching TRBD2 (6 bases). V gave up 3 bases and J gave up 2 bases, with 7 bases separating them. The germline V gene has CDR1 ENHRY and CDR2 SYGVKD. The CDR3 totals 13 residues. The CDR3 DNA is TGTGCCATCAGTGAAGCGGGTCAAGAGACCCAGTACTTC. It specifies CAISEAGQETQYF.

The chain uses TRBV4-1 and TRBJ1-4; no clear D gene. V dropped 4 bases and J dropped 4 bases, with 4 bases sitting between them. Per the germline V gene, CDR1 is MGHRA and CDR2 is YSYEKL. This CDR3 has 12 residues. CDR3: CASSRGNEKLFF. The CDR3 nucleotides are TGCGCCAGCAGCCGAGGTAATGAAAAACTGTTTTTT.

This clone was observed a handful of times. The rearrangement joins TRBV18 to TRBJ1-5; TRBD1 matches at 8 bases. V lost 1 base and J lost 7; bases outside the gene matches: 18. Germline lookup yields CDR1 KGHSH and CDR2 LQKENI. The CDR3 sequence is 19 residues long. The CDR3 is CASSPRETGANLARQPQHF. The CDR3 DNA reads as TGTGCCAGCTCACCACGCGAGACAGGGGCCAACCTGGCCCGCCAGCCCCAGCATTTT.